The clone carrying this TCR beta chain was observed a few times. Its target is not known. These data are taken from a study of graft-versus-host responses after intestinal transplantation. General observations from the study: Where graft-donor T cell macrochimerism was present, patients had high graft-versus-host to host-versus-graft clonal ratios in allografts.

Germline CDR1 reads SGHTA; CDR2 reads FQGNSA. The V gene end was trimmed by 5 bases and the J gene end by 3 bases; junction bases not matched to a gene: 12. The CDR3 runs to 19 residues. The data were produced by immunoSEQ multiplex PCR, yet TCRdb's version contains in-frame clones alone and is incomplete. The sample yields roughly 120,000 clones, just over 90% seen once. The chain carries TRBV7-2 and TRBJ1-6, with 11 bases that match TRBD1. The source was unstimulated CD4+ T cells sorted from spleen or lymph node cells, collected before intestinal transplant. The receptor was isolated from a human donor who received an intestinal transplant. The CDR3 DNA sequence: TGTGCCAGCAGCCGACTTACAGGGACAGGGGGGAACTATAATTCACCCCTCCACTTT. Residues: CASSRLTGTGGNYNSPLHF.